Reported below is one T cell receptor beta chain. As yet, its antigen is unknown. One base away lies a much larger clone, so this may be a sequencing read error. The data derive from a study of T cell repertoires in cytomegalovirus infection. Study results and limitations: Ex vivo, HLA-C-restricted CMV-specific TCR beta clonotypes prevailed over the rest of the response. Cumulative public TCR beta family frequency identified CMV carriers with the relevant HLA.

The CDR3 runs 16 residues. The V gene's germline CDR1 is MNHEY and CDR2 SVGAGI. In TCRdb, the reads were re-called with MiXCR into one record per CDR3 protein. Of roughly 990,000 distinct CDR3 sequences detected, around 29% appear once; the ten largest clones hold around 15%. The sample consisted of cultured CD8+ T cells from PBMCs, taken from culture after CMV antigen stimulation. This TCR derives from a human donor in good health (CMV status not recorded). Some clones in this sample may be carry-over from other donors' samples. This chain links TRBV6-5 with TRBJ2-1; TRBD2 agrees at 14 bases. The chain's CDR3 is CANSSGLAGGRNEQFF. The CDR3 DNA is TGTGCCAACAGTTCCGGACTAGCGGGGGGCAGGAATGAGCAGTTCTTC.